This T cell receptor (beta chain) was observed in a study of Graves' ophthalmopathy and Graves' hyperthyroidism. Amplified material comprised TCR beta CDR3 regions derived from RNA transcripts. The first-round RT-PCR employed HTBI primers together with the Qiagen OneStep RT-PCR kit. A multiplex PCR was then performed as the second round. TCRdb re-called the multiplex PCR reads with MiXCR, one entry per CDR3 protein. This sample has 680,000 or so distinct CDR3 sequences, with approximately 22% found just once. Trimming removed 8 bases at V and 5 bases at J, with 7 bases between. CDR1 MNHEY and CDR2 SVGAGI come from the germline V gene. CDR3 size: 10 residues. This clonotype was observed many times.

The V and J genes are TRBV6-5 and TRBJ2-7; D unclear. Input material: peripheral blood. This receptor was identified in a woman between 18 and 29 years old with stable Graves' hyperthyroidism. Some clones in this sample may be carry-over from other donors' samples. CDR3 DNA: TGTGCCAGCGCTACCCACGAGCAGTACTTC. Protein: CASATHEQYF.